Below are 23 T cell receptor beta chains sequenced from a single sample in a study of kidney transplant recipient with SARS-CoV-2 infection. TCRdb reprocessed the reads via MiXCR and lists one record per CDR3 protein. The data contain fewer than 250,000 distinct CDR3 sequences, about 28% of them seen just once; the ten biggest clones take up roughly 7%. This specimen was a blood sample, taken at baseline and between days 110 and 120 from a kidney transplant recipient. The receptor source for this set is a young adult male patient who had COVID-19 and was a kidney transplant recipient. The graft donor may have contributed some T cells.

This clonotype appeared once. A much larger clone lies a single base off, so this may be a read error. This chain uses TRBV7-9 with TRBJ2-2, with D maybe TRBD2 (6 bases). CDR3 length: 17 residues. Germline V gene data show CDR1 as SEHNR and CDR2 as FQNEAQ (reference sequence). CDR3: CASSLRVGVSNTGGLFF. DNA of the CDR3: TGTGCCAGCAGCTTAAGGGTAGGGGTTTCGAACACCGGGGGGCTGTTTTTT.

This clonotype was observed many times. The gene calls are TRBV10-1 and TRBJ1-2; D call uncertain. This CDR3 is built from 17 residues. Germline-derived CDR1 and CDR2 are WNHNN and SYGVQD (reference sequence). Trimming took off 5 bases at V and 4 bases at J, with 23 bases between the two ends. The CDR3 region has the DNA TGCGCCAGCAGTAAAGGGAGAAGATCGCGAAAGACCTATGGCTACACCTTC. It encodes CASSKGRRSRKTYGYTF.

This clonotype was detected many times. J is TRBJ1-2 and V is TRBV7-8, with no clear D. The germline V gene encodes CDR1 SGHVS and CDR2 FQNEAQ. This CDR3 has 17 residues. V lost 5 bases, J lost 4 bases, and 23 bases lay in between. The CDR3 bases are TGTGCCAGCAGCGCTCGGAAGTTTACCCGAAAGACCTATGGCTACACCTTC. This encodes CASSARKFTRKTYGYTF. Together with reference TRBV7-8 and TRBJ1-2, the CDR3 gives the full variable domain: GAGVSQSPRYKVAKRGQDVALRCDPISGHVSLFWYQQALGQGPEFLTYFQNEAQLDKSGLPSDRFFAERPEGSVSTLKIQRTQQEDSAVYLCASSARKFTRKTYGYTFGSGTRLTVV.

This clonotype has a count of ten or more. V usage is TRBV19 and J usage is TRBJ1-2; possible D gene TRBD1, 5 bases. Between the trimmed V and J ends, which lost 5 bases and 4 bases, there was a span of 23 bases. CDR3 length: 17 residues. Germline V gives CDR1 LNHDA, CDR2 SQIVND (reference sequence). The chain's CDR3 is CASSSARTNRKTYGYTF. CDR3 bases: TGTGCCAGTAGTTCGGCCAGGACAAATCGAAAGACCTATGGCTACACCTTC.

Notes on this clonotype: A much larger clone differs from this one at a single base, so this may be a read error. The chain recombines TRBV5-1 with TRBJ2-5, with 7 bases aligning to TRBD1. The germline V gene has CDR1 SGHRS and CDR2 YFSETQ. The CDR3 is 15 amino acids. With V trimmed by 4 bases and J by 4 bases, 10 bases remained unmatched. CDR3 in DNA: TGCGCCAGCAGCCCTTCCGGGGCAGGGGGAGAGACCCAGTACTTC. This sequence encodes CASSPSGAGGETQYF.

The CDR3 region has the DNA TGTGCCAGAACAATTCAAGTGGTGAGAAAGACCTATGGCTACACCTTC. As protein: CARTIQVVRKTYGYTF. This chain links TRBV5-3 with TRBJ1-2; D call uncertain. TRBV5-3 is an open reading frame, and its role is uncertain. The length of the CDR3 is 16 residues. The V end lost 6 bases, the J end lost 4 bases, and 22 bases lay between the germline ends.

A note on this clonotype: Possible read error: a much larger clone is one base away. The genes are TRBV7-2 and TRBJ1-5; 7 nucleotides line up with TRBD1. The CDR3 extends over 15 amino acids. Germline CDR1 and CDR2: SGHTA and FQGNSA. For the CDR3, the DNA is TGTGCCGGCAGCTTAAGGGGGCTTGGCAATCAGCCCCAGCATTTT. Protein: CAGSLRGLGNQPQHF.

The sample holds many counts of this clonotype. The chain couples TRBV5-4 to TRBJ1-2, with no clear D. CDR3 length equals 16 residues. Looked up from germline, CDR1 is SGHNT and CDR2 is YYREEE (reference sequence). The V gene lost 5 bases and the J gene lost 4 bases, with 21 bases spanning the gap. The CDR3 coding sequence is TGTGCCAGCAGATCATACGTACCAGGAAAGACCTATGGCTACACCTTC. Amino acids: CASRSYVPGKTYGYTF.

Points on this clonotype: This may stem from a read error, because a much larger clone lies one nucleotide away. A read error is likely, as this CDR3 ends without the conserved phenylalanine or tryptophan. The CDR3 coding sequence is TGTGCCAGCAGTCGAAATATAGGTGGGAGAAAGACCTATGGCTACACCTAC. It codes for CASSRNIGGRKTYGYTY. The V and J genes are TRBV6-5 and TRBJ1-2; D uncertain. Deletions cut 5 bases from V and 4 bases from J, with 23 bases between. CDR1 is MNHEY and CDR2 is SVGAGI in the germline V gene. CDR3 length: 17 residues.

Regarding this clonotype: A much more abundant neighbour one base away suggests this may be a read error. V usage is TRBV30 and J usage is TRBJ1-5; TRBD1 might be the D (6 bases). Germline V gene data show CDR1 as GTSNPN and CDR2 as SVGIG (reference sequence). This CDR3 spans 15 amino acids. V gave up 2 bases and J gave up 9 bases, with 20 bases separating them. This chain's CDR3 is CAWSPPGGSGRPQHF. The CDR3 DNA reads as TGTGCCTGGAGTCCCCCGGGGGGCTCAGGTCGGCCCCAGCATTTT.

This rearrangement joins TRBV4-3 to TRBJ2-1; tentative D call: TRBD2 (6 bases). Trimming pared 4 bases from V and 7 bases from J, leaving 26 bases between. Germline CDR1 is LGHNA and CDR2 is YSLEER. The CDR3 is 18 residues long. The CDR3 protein is CASSPEPGGSSPSNEQFF. In DNA, the CDR3 is TGCGCCAGCAGCCCAGAGCCCGGAGGGAGCTCGCCGTCTAATGAGCAGTTCTTC.

The V call is TRBV9, the J call TRBJ2-2, with D possibly TRBD1 on 6 matching bases. Trimming shortened V by 6 bases and J by 5 bases, and 14 bases separated the two germline ends. The CDR3 runs to 14 residues. The V gene's germline CDR1 is SGDLS and CDR2 YYNGEE. The chain's CDR3 is CASNVGGDTGELFF. The DNA of the CDR3 is TGTGCCAGCAACGTTGGGGGCGATACCGGGGAGCTGTTTTTT.

The chain joins TRBV5-1 to TRBJ1-2; no definite D call. The ends were cut back, 1 base at V and 3 bases at J, with 16 bases in the middle. Germline-derived CDR1 and CDR2 are SGHRS and YFSETQ. The CDR3 has 16 residues. The CDR3 nucleotides are TGCGCCAGCAGCTTGACTCAACGGGCTGCCGACTATGGCTACACCTTC. Translation: CASSLTQRAADYGYTF.

This clonotype has at least ten counts. This rearrangement joins TRBV9 to TRBJ1-2; unclear D gene. The V and J ends lost 0 bases and 5 bases respectively, with 2 bases between them. The CDR3 has 11 amino acids. Per germline, CDR1 SGDLS and CDR2 YYNGEE. The CDR3 DNA sequence: TGTGCCAGCAGCGTAGGTTATGGCTACACCTTC. Amino acid sequence: CASSVGYGYTF.

Many counts were recorded for this clonotype. The chain combines TRBV11-3 with TRBJ2-3; D remains ambiguous. The germline V and J ends were trimmed by 1 base and 8 bases, with 10 bases remaining between them. Germline lookup yields CDR1 SGHNT and CDR2 YENEEA. This CDR3 spans 13 amino acids. CDR3 loop: CASSLVPGATQYF. CDR3 DNA: TGTGCCAGCAGCTTAGTTCCCGGAGCTACGCAGTATTTT.

This clonotype was observed at least ten times. The V gene is TRBV11-1, the J gene TRBJ2-1; D is perhaps TRBD2 (6 bases). The CDR3 runs 15 residues. CDR1 and CDR2 (germline): SGHAT, FQDESV (reference sequence). V was trimmed by 1 base and J by 5 bases, leaving 12 bases between them. In DNA, the CDR3 is TGTGCCAGCAGCTTAGATTCGGGGGTCCACAATGAGCAGTTCTTC. This encodes CASSLDSGVHNEQFF.

A note on this clonotype: A much larger clone is a single base away; this may be a read error. J is TRBJ1-6 and V is TRBV7-9; D is perhaps TRBD1 (5 bases). Germline values: CDR1 SEHNR, CDR2 FQNEAQ (reference sequence). The CDR3 spans 14 residues. CDR3 amino acids: CTSSYDSHNSPLHF. CDR3 DNA: TGTACCAGCAGCTACGACAGCCATAATTCACCCCTCCACTTT.

This clonotype was detected many times. The chain carries TRBV28 and TRBJ1-1; D remains ambiguous. CDR1 is MDHEN, CDR2 SYDVKM, per germline. Trimming cost V 3 bases and J 3 bases, with 11 bases left between them. This CDR3 comprises 14 residues. The DNA of the CDR3 is TGTGCCAGCAGTTTTCGGGGTGAGTACACTGAAGCTTTCTTT. The encoded protein is CASSFRGEYTEAFF.

As regards this clonotype: A much larger clonotype is one base distant, so this may be a read error. The chain couples TRBV7-3 to TRBJ1-1; D is uncertain. Trimming removed 6 bases from V and 2 bases from J, with 13 bases in between. Looked up from germline, CDR1 is SGHTA and CDR2 is FQGTGA. This CDR3 has 14 amino acids. The CDR3 coding sequence is TGTGCCAGCAGGCCCTCCCCGCCTAACACTGAAGCTTTCTTT. The encoded protein is CASRPSPPNTEAFF. Full variable domain (outside the CDR3, taken from reference TRBV7-3 and TRBJ1-1): GAGVSQTPSNKVTEKGKYVELRCDPISGHTALYWYRQSLGQGPEFLIYFQGTGAADDSGLPNDRFFAVRPEGSVSTLKIQRTERGDSAVYLCASRPSPPNTEAFFGQGTRLTVV.

This clonotype was counted many times. The genes are TRBV6-1 and TRBJ1-2; possibly TRBD1 for D (5 bases). Germline loops: CDR1 MNHNS, CDR2 SASEGT. V lost 3 bases and J lost 3, with 11 bases in between. CDR3 size: 14 residues. The CDR3 bases are TGTGCCAGCAGTGAGGTAAGAGGGGACTATGGCTACACCTTC. It yields the protein CASSEVRGDYGYTF.

On this clonotype: It may be a read error: a sequence one base away is much more abundant. CDR3: CASSGDANTGEPFF. The CDR3 bases are TGTGCCAGCAGTGGAGATGCGAACACCGGGGAGCCGTTTTTT. J is TRBJ2-2 and V is TRBV2, with a weak D call TRBD2 (5 bases). CDR3 length equals 14 residues. The germline V gene has CDR1 SNHLY and CDR2 FYNNEI.

This clonotype was counted many times. The chain recombines TRBV7-9 with TRBJ1-2; no clear D. The CDR3 has 17 residues. CDR1 is SEHNR and CDR2 is FQNEAQ in the germline V gene (reference sequence). Trimming removed 5 bases at V and 4 bases at J, with 23 bases between. CDR3 sequence (DNA): TGTGCCAGCAGCAATGAATCATACCATGGAAAGACCTATGGCTACACCTTC. It encodes CASSNESYHGKTYGYTF.

In its sample, this clonotype was seen many times. The rearrangement joins TRBV20-1 to TRBJ1-5, with 7 bases matching TRBD1. The V gene end was trimmed by 1 base and the J gene end by 7 bases; junction bases not matched to a gene: 13. This CDR3 region has 16 residues. Germline CDR1 reads DFQATT; CDR2 reads SNEGSKA (reference sequence). Here the CDR3 reads CSARAEGAGAGQPQHF. As DNA, the CDR3 is TGCAGTGCTAGAGCGGAGGGGGCAGGGGCAGGCCAGCCCCAGCATTTT.